The rows below give T cell receptor beta chains drawn from one sample of a study of tumor and adjacent non-tumor tissue in lung cancer. TCRdb reanalysed the multiplex PCR reads using MiXCR and keeps one entry per CDR3 protein. The sample records more than 55,000 distinct CDR3 sequences, roughly three quarters being singletons. Input material: distant non-tumor lung tissue. The receptors originated from a man in his sixties with non-small cell lung cancer. Each CDR3 is given with its conserved first and last residue. A D gene is named only where the DNA matches it firmly. Clone size is stated in some rows and not others, as once, few, many or a class when expanded.

J,V,D,size,CDR3,DNA
TRBJ1-1,TRBV29-1,NA,NA,CSVENQGNSEAFF,TGCAGCGTTGAGAATCAGGGGAACTCTGAAGCTTTCTTT
TRBJ1-3,TRBV12-3/TRBV12-4,NA,many,CASSFQGMHTIYF,TGTGCCAGCAGTTTCCAGGGGATGCACACCATATATTTT
TRBJ1-2,TRBV4-1,TRBD1,NA,CASSQDTGTGYVNHGYTF,TGTGCCAGCAGCCAAGACACCGGGACAGGGTACGTCAACCATGGCTACACCTTC
TRBJ2-7,TRBV9,TRBD1,NA,CASSPTGGTLYEHYF,TGTGCCAGCAGCCCGACAGGGGGGACCCTCTACGAGCACTACTTC
TRBJ2-7,TRBV11-1,TRBD1,NA,CASSVIRGRGEQYF,TGTGCCAGCAGCGTAATCAGGGGGCGAGGAGAGCAGTACTTC
TRBJ1-1,TRBV28,NA,NA,CAIRSGDPNTEAFF,TGTGCCATCAGGTCAGGGGACCCGAACACTGAAGCTTTCTTT
TRBJ2-7,TRBV5-5,NA,NA,CGCSPGPGMGYEQYF,TGTGGCTGCAGTCCCGGGCCGGGGATGGGGTACGAGCAGTACTTC
TRBJ1-2,TRBV6-6,NA,NA,CATSPGAGPYGYTF,TGTGCCACCAGTCCGGGGGCAGGGCCCTATGGCTACACCTTC
TRBJ2-7,TRBV20-1,NA,NA,CSARDEHTIAYEQYF,TGCAGTGCTAGAGATGAGCACACCATCGCCTACGAGCAGTACTTC
TRBJ2-3,TRBV5-6,NA,NA,CGCSEMTADTQYF,TGTGGCTGCAGCGAGATGACGGCAGATACGCAGTATTTT